One T cell receptor beta chain is described in this entry. The germline CDR1 and CDR2 sequences are SGHNT and YENEEA. V was clipped by 3 bases and J by 1 base, with 11 bases between them. This CDR3 contains 15 residues. TCRdb's table, derived via immunoSEQ multiplex PCR, lists solely in-frame clones and lacks some. The sample consists of 130,000 to 150,000 clones, around 90% of them appearing once. The data stem from a study of T cell responses to AZD1222 COVID-19 vaccine. The chain links TRBV11-3 to TRBJ2-3; tentatively, D is TRBD2 (6 bases). The TCR sequence derives from an adult who received the MenACWY meningococcal vaccine as a control. Sequencing was performed on peripheral blood, taken 28 days after the second dose of the MenACWY control vaccine. As DNA, the CDR3 is TGTGCCAGCAGCTTGGTCGGCGGGGGCACAGATACGCAGTATTTT. Its translation: CASSLVGGGTDTQYF.